A selection of T cell receptor beta chains follows, all from one sample in a study of identical twins. TCRdb called the 5' RACE reads again in MiXCR, with one record for every CDR3 protein. The sample lists approximately 500,000 distinct CDR3 sequences, approximately 25% occurring once. The same specimen was also included in a second study, on T cells expressing NK-cell markers.

Sequences were obtained from CD4+ T cells sorted from blood. These TCRs come from a woman aged 18-29 years in good health. CDR3s include the opening cysteine and the closing phenylalanine or tryptophan. Fields, in order: D gene, J gene, V gene, clone size, CDR3 protein, CDR3 DNA. The D gene is left open where the match is weak. Expanded clones get a size class; other rows say once, few or many, or leave the size out.

-,TRBJ2-1,TRBV20-1,-,CSAAHRENNEQFF,TGCAGTGCTGCCCACAGGGAGAACAATGAGCAGTTCTTC
-,TRBJ2-3,TRBV20-1,-,CSVSRTMPDTQYF,TGCAGTGTATCTCGAACTATGCCAGATACGCAGTATTTT
-,TRBJ1-1,TRBV7-9,few,CASSLQSEAFF,TGTGCCAGCAGCTTACAGTCTGAAGCTTTCTTT
-,TRBJ2-1,TRBV20-1,-,CSARDLGSYNEQFF,TGCAGTGCTAGGGATTTGGGGTCCTACAATGAGCAGTTCTTC
-,TRBJ2-7,TRBV6-5,few,CASSYKRDSSYEQYF,TGTGCCAGCAGTTACAAGCGGGACAGTTCCTACGAGCAGTACTTC
-,TRBJ2-7,TRBV27,-,CASSLIGGASYEQYF,TGTGCCAGCAGTTTAATCGGGGGCGCCTCCTACGAGCAGTACTTC
-,TRBJ1-3,TRBV12-3/TRBV12-4,few,CASSLAQSSSGNTIYF,TGTGCCAGCAGTTTAGCGCAAAGCTCCTCTGGAAACACCATATATTTT
TRBD2,TRBJ2-7,TRBV7-8,few,CASSKGPGLGIPKQYF,TGTGCCAGCAGCAAAGGTCCGGGACTAGGTATTCCAAAGCAGTACTTC
TRBD2,TRBJ2-7,TRBV2,-,CASSRLGGRSYEQYF,TGTGCCAGCAGTCGTCTAGGCGGGAGGTCCTACGAGCAGTACTTC
TRBD2,TRBJ2-3,TRBV5-1,many,CASSLSPSGTLTDTQYF,TGCGCCAGCAGCTTGAGTCCTAGCGGGACCCTCACAGATACGCAGTATTTT
TRBD2,TRBJ2-1,TRBV7-9,-,CASSLVKTSGGYNEQFF,TGTGCCAGCAGCTTAGTGAAGACTAGCGGGGGGTACAATGAGCAGTTCTTC
-,TRBJ2-7,TRBV20-1,few,CSATRQAYEQYF,TGCAGTGCAACCCGACAGGCCTACGAGCAGTACTTC
-,TRBJ2-7,TRBV20-1,few,CSAIPGQGSYEQYF,TGCAGTGCCATCCCCGGGCAGGGGTCTTACGAGCAGTACTTC
TRBD1,TRBJ1-1,TRBV5-1,many,CASRSGQGAWNTEAFF,TGCGCCAGCAGATCCGGACAGGGGGCTTGGAACACTGAAGCTTTCTTT
TRBD1,TRBJ2-2,TRBV5-1,few,CASSFLPGGPNTGELFF,TGCGCCAGCAGCTTTCTCCCAGGGGGCCCTAACACCGGGGAGCTGTTTTTT
-,TRBJ1-3,TRBV9,few,CASSSGTTGNTIYF,TGTGCCAGCAGCTCCGGGACAACTGGAAACACCATATATTTT
TRBD1,TRBJ1-2,TRBV20-1,-,CSARQGSYTF,TGCAGTGCGAGACAGGGCTCCTACACCTTC
-,TRBJ2-7,TRBV9,-,CASSALGTSTSYEQYF,TGTGCCAGCAGCGCACTCGGGACTTCCACCTCCTACGAGCAGTACTTC
-,TRBJ2-2,TRBV7-2,-,CASSLLGDYTGELFF,TGTGCCAGCAGCTTACTTGGAGATTACACCGGGGAGCTGTTTTTT
-,TRBJ2-3,TRBV5-1,-,CASSPTLGDTQYF,TGCGCCAGCAGCCCCACGTTGGGGGATACGCAGTATTTT
-,TRBJ2-1,TRBV4-1,-,CASSQVHGGPGNEQFF,TGCGCCAGCAGCCAGGTTCACGGGGGCCCTGGGAATGAGCAGTTCTTC
-,TRBJ2-1,TRBV12-3/TRBV12-4,-,CASIRGVYNEQFF,TGTGCCAGCATCCGTGGGGTTTACAATGAGCAGTTCTTC
-,TRBJ2-3,TRBV5-8,few,CASSLLAGWTDTQYF,TGTGCCAGCAGCTTGTTGGCAGGATGGACAGATACGCAGTATTTT
-,TRBJ1-2,TRBV5-5,once,CASSLLGNGYTF,TGTGCCAGCAGCTTGTTGGGGAATGGCTACACCTTC